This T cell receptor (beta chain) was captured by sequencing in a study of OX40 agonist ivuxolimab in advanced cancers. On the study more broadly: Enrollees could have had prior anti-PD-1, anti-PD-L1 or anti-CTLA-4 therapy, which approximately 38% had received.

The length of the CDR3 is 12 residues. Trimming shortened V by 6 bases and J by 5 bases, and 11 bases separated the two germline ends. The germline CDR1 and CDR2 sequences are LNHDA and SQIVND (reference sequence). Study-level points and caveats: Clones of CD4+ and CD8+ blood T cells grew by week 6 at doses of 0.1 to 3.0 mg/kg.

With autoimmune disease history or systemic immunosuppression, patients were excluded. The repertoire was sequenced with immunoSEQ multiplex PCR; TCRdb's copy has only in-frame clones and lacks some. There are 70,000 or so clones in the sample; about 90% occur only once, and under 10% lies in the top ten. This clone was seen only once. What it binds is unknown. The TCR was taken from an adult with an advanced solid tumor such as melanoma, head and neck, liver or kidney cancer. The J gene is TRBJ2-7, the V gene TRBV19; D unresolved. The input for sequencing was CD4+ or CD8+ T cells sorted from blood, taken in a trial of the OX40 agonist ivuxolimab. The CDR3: CASSPKGHEQYF. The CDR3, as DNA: TGTGCCAGTAGCCCAAAGGGCCACGAGCAGTACTTC.